This is a list of T cell receptor beta chains from one sample in a study of T cell repertoires in cytomegalovirus infection. TCRdb recomputed calls from the reads with MiXCR, one row per CDR3 protein. Of about 830,000 distinct CDR3 sequences in the sample, about 33% were seen once. Antigen specificity for these receptors is unknown. Sequenced material: cultured CD8+ T cells from PBMCs, taken from culture after CMV antigen stimulation. All receptors come from a human donor in good health (CMV status not recorded). Some clones in this sample may be carry-over from other donors' samples. The CDR3 runs from the conserved cysteine through the conserved F or W.

J	length	V	CDR3
TRBJ2-2	15	TRBV5-5	CASSLGQREGGELFF
TRBJ1-6	13	TRBV20-1	CSAFGQDYTTIHF
TRBJ2-2	17	TRBV6-8	CASSYSRGKANTGELFF
TRBJ1-1	15	TRBV27	CASSLSLDTNTEAFF
TRBJ2-1	14	TRBV29-1	CSVDGGRSRNEQFF
TRBJ1-5	16	TRBV7-2	CASSLNGQALNQPQHF
TRBJ2-2	16	TRBV7-8	CASSLEAGEVAGELFF
TRBJ2-5	17	TRBV6-1	CASRFLPQGRSGETQYF
TRBJ1-6	17	TRBV7-9	CASSFGRGNLNNSPLHF
TRBJ1-6	15	TRBV6-6	CASSYIDRADSPLHF
TRBJ1-3	16	TRBV11-2	CTSSPLRDRDGNTIYF
TRBJ1-2	13	TRBV27	CVSSFPGRRGYTF
TRBJ2-7	15	TRBV27	CASSFFPGGDYEQYF
TRBJ1-1	17	TRBV7-9	CASSQYSPGQRFTEAFF
TRBJ2-3	14	TRBV19	CASTDGPSTDTQYF
TRBJ1-1	15	TRBV20-1	CSARDRVGLNTEAFF
TRBJ2-1	15	TRBV7-2	CASGLSWGSQNEQFF
TRBJ1-1	14	TRBV7-6	CASSAYNTGTEAFF
TRBJ2-5	14	TRBV14	CASSQRQKRETQYF
TRBJ2-1	16	TRBV5-6	CASSLPHRSSYNEQFF
TRBJ1-6	15	TRBV7-8	CASSLGAGGGSPLHF
TRBJ2-2	15	TRBV14	CASSRQGKVTGELFF
TRBJ2-7	14	TRBV19	CASSISHLSYEQYF
TRBJ2-5	14	TRBV24-1	CATSEGQGEETQYF
TRBJ2-1	19	TRBV27	CASSLSGTSGGTGNNEQFF
TRBJ1-2	13	TRBV9	CASASTDSYGYTF
TRBJ1-5	15	TRBV6-1	CASSEYRGANQPQHF
TRBJ1-2	16	TRBV12-3/TRBV12-4	CASSQKTGGYGYGYTF
TRBJ1-1	12	TRBV4-1	CASSQAGARAFF
TRBJ1-4	14	TRBV4-1	CASSQVSGNEKLFF
TRBJ2-3	14	TRBV7-9	CASSYETSTDTQYF
TRBJ1-1	13	TRBV2	CASRWGTNTEAFF
TRBJ1-2	13	TRBV19	CASKFMDNYGYTF
TRBJ2-5	15	TRBV6-1	CASTSSGGALETQYF
TRBJ1-2	12	TRBV6-1	CASRQANYGYTF
TRBJ2-7	18	TRBV7-2	CASSLAEEGGLPSYEQYF
TRBJ1-2	16	TRBV10-3	CAISELPGQEKYGYTF
TRBJ2-3	17	TRBV27	CASSPTESTGVTDTQYF
TRBJ1-2	18	TRBV11-1	CASSFAAFPGHINYGYTF
TRBJ2-7	14	TRBV12-3/TRBV12-4	CASSLLGGGYEQYF
TRBJ2-2	12	TRBV29-1	CSVLAYTGELFF
TRBJ2-5	18	TRBV7-4	CASSRSGGPPEYQETQYF
TRBJ2-7	14	TRBV7-9	CASTSGRTSYEQYF
TRBJ2-1	13	TRBV19	CASSIFQVNEQFF
TRBJ2-2	16	TRBV7-9	CASSLSWGGNTGELFF
TRBJ1-1	15	TRBV27	CASSQTALMNTEAFF
TRBJ1-5	11	TRBV6-1	CAGRSNQPQHF
TRBJ2-7	14	TRBV2	CASSMTGASYEQYF
TRBJ1-3	16	TRBV10-2	CASSGPGTANSNTIYF
TRBJ1-6	16	TRBV5-5	CASSLFQGSYNSPLHF
TRBJ1-2	14	TRBV29-1	CSVEDRATNYGYTF
TRBJ2-5	16	TRBV9	CASSIMGLAHQETQYF
TRBJ1-1	14	TRBV2	CAGRLGQGYTEAFF
TRBJ1-5	15	TRBV12-3/TRBV12-4	CASSGGLGSNQPQHF
TRBJ1-1	15	TRBV27	CASSLETETGTEAFF
TRBJ2-1	12	TRBV7-9	CASSLARGGQFF
TRBJ1-1	17	TRBV7-4	CASSFRDANERNTEAFF
TRBJ2-7	14	TRBV28	CASSLISGGEEQYF
TRBJ2-3	15	TRBV6-2/TRBV6-3	CASSAGTVFTDTQYF
TRBJ1-1	17	TRBV5-1	CASSRGRTGGMNTEAFF